This T cell receptor beta chain was profiled in a study of shared clonotypes between healthy human individuals. Several immunoSEQ 96-well plates shared each subset's DNA, each plate a replicate. The repertoire was sequenced with immunoSEQ multiplex PCR; TCRdb's copy has only in-frame clones and lacks some. The top ten clones hold roughly 1.2% of a sample with 1.5 million to 2.5 million clones, over 85% of them seen once. Trimming took 5 bases from V and 8 from J, leaving 15 bases between them. The CDR3 contains 13 residues. Germline-derived CDR1 and CDR2 are MDHEN and SYDVKM. On this clone itself: This sample includes further DNA sequences coding for the same CDR3.

Terminally differentiated effector memory CD45RA+ cells were excluded from the naive CD8 cells, which were CD45RO-negative and positively selected for CCR7. The donors, healthy adults who were HIV-negative, had experienced no recent acute infections or vaccinations. The sequence was collected from a man aged 18 to 35 in good health. V usage is TRBV28 and J usage is TRBJ1-1; D is undetermined. The sample was naive CD8+ T cells sorted from blood. The CDR3 sequence: CASSPRGLAEAFF. In DNA, the CDR3 is TGTGCCAGCAGTCCACGAGGACTAGCGGAAGCTTTCTTT.